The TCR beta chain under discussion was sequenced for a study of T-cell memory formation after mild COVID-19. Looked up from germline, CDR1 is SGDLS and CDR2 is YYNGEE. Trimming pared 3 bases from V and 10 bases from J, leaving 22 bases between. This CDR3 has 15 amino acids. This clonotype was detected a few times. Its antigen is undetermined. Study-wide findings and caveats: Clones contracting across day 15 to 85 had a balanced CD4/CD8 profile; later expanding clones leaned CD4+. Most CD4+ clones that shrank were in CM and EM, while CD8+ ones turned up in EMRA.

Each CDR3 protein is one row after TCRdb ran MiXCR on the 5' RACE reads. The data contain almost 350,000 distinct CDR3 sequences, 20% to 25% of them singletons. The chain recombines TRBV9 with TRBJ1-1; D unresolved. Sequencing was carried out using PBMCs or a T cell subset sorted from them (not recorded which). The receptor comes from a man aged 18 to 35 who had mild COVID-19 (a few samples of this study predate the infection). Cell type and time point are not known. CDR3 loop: CASSADWVLEGGAFF. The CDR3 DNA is TGTGCCAGCAGCGCCGACTGGGTTTTAGAGGGTGGAGCTTTCTTT.